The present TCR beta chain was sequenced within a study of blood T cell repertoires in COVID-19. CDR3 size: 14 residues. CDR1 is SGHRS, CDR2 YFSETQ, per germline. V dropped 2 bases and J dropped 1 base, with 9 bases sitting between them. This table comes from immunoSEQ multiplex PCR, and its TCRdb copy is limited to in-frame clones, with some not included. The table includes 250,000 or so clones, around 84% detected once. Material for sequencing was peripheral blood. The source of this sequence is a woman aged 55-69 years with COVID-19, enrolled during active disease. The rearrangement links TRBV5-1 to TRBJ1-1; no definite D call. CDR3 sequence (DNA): TGCGCCAGCAGCTTCGGAGGGCCGAACACTGAAGCTTTCTTT. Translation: CASSFGGPNTEAFF.